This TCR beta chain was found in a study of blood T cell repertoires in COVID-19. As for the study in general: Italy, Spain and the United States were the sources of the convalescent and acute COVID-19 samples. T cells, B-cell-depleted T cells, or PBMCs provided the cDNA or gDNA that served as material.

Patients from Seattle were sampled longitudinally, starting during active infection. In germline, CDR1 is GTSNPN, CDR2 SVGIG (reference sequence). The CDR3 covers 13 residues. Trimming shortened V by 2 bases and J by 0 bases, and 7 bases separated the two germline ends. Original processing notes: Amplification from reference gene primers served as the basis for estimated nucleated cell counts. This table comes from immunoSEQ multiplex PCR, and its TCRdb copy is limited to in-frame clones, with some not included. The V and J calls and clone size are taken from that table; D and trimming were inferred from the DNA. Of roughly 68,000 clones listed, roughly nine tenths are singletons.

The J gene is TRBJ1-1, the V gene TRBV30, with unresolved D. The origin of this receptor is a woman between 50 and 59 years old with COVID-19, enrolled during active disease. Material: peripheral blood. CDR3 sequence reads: CAWSKSMNTEAFF. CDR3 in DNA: TGTGCCTGGAGTAAGAGCATGAACACTGAAGCTTTCTTT.